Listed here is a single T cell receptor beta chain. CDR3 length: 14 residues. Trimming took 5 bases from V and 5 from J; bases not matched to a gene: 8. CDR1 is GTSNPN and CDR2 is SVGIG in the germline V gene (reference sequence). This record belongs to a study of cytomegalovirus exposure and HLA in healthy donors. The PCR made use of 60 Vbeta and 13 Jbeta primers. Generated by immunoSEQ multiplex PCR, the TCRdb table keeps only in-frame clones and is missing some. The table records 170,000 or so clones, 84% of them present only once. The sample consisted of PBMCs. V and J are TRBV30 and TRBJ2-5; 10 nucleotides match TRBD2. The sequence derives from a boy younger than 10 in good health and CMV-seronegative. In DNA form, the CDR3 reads TGTGCCTGGGCCACCGGGACTAGCGACGAGACCCAGTACTTC. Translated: CAWATGTSDETQYF.